This TCR beta chain was sequenced during a study of spatial heterogeneity in lung cancer. Whole-study context: Compared with alpha-chain sequences, beta-chain sequences were consistently detected in greater numbers. Across the raw uncorrected reads, a unique TCR and UMI combination was observed, on average, more than ten times.

With 3 bases removed from V and 8 bases from J, the gap between germline ends came to 13 bases. The CDR3 extends over 13 amino acids. Germline assignment: CDR1 MNHEY and CDR2 SMNVEV (reference sequence). Each TCR cDNA molecule carried a unique molecular identifier. TCRdb processed the 5' RACE reads anew with MiXCR; each CDR3 protein has one entry. The sample comprises 40,000 to 50,000 distinct CDR3 sequences, roughly 15% of which are singletons, and 50% to 65% rests with the top ten. Ten or more counts support this clonotype. The time point denotes: sample taken at primary tumor resection. Whole RNA, which was extracted from tumor, nontumor lung tissue or frozen PBMC, was sequenced without any cell sorting.

Specimen: PBMCs, collected at surgery. The genes are TRBV27 and TRBJ1-2; D not certain. This sequence was found in a male donor with early-stage non-small cell lung cancer. CDR3 DNA sequence: TGTGCCAGCAGTTTGTCTCCGAGGCGAGGCTACACCTTC. This encodes CASSLSPRRGYTF.